This entry lists 4 T cell receptor beta chains sequenced from one sample in a study of blood T cell repertoires in COVID-19 (dated by TCRdb to 2018 to 2020). Libraries were made using the immunoSEQ multiplex PCR assay. The clones in this table, taken by TCRdb from immuneACCESS, are in-frame only. Not every clone is retained; where verified, under half of the shortfall comes from an unresolved V gene, and the cause of the rest is unknown. The sample table records approximately 160,000 clones; less than 85% of these occur just once. The ten largest clones capture 4.4% of the sample. The specimen sequenced was PBMCs or T cells enriched from blood (not recorded which). These receptors were collected from a woman in her fifties or sixties who had recovered from COVID-19.

This rearrangement joins TRBV7-3 to TRBJ2-3, with TRBD2 identical over 7 bases. This CDR3 has 13 residues. The germline V gene encodes CDR1 SGHTA and CDR2 FQGTGA. After removal of 0 bases from V and 9 bases from J, the junction contained 3 bases not matched to a gene. The CDR3 protein is CASSLTTGGTQYF. The DNA for the CDR3 is TGTGCCAGCAGCTTAACTACGGGAGGCACGCAGTATTTT.

V gene TRBV29-1 combines with J gene TRBJ2-7; 10 positions agree with TRBD2. Trimming took 6 bases from V and 2 from J; bases not matched to a gene: 4. Germline values: CDR1 SQVTM, CDR2 ANQGSEA. The CDR3 has 13 amino acids. The CDR3 sequence: CSVKTSGAYEQYV. DNA of the CDR3: TGCAGCGTAAAAACTAGCGGGGCCTACGAGCAGTACGTC.

This clone was detected a few times. The chain combines TRBV3-1 (or the pseudogene TRBV3-2) with TRBJ1-1; no reliable D call. Between the trimmed V and J ends, which lost 2 bases and 4 bases, there was a span of 5 bases. Looked up from germline, CDR1 is LGHDT and CDR2 is YNNKEL (reference sequence). The CDR3 extends over 12 amino acids. CDR3 amino acids: CASSQLATEAFF. CDR3 bases: TGTGCCAGCAGCCAATTGGCCACTGAAGCTTTCTTT.

The rearrangement links TRBV11-2 to TRBJ2-7; a possible D gene is TRBD1 (5 bases). The germline CDR1 and CDR2 sequences are SGHAT and FQNNGV. This CDR3 is 14 amino acids long. V was shortened by 4 bases and J by 6 bases, with 16 bases between the two germline ends. The CDR3 DNA sequence: TGTGCCAGCAGCTCCCCAGGGATAGGCTTCGAGCAGTACGTC. It is translated as CASSSPGIGFEQYV.